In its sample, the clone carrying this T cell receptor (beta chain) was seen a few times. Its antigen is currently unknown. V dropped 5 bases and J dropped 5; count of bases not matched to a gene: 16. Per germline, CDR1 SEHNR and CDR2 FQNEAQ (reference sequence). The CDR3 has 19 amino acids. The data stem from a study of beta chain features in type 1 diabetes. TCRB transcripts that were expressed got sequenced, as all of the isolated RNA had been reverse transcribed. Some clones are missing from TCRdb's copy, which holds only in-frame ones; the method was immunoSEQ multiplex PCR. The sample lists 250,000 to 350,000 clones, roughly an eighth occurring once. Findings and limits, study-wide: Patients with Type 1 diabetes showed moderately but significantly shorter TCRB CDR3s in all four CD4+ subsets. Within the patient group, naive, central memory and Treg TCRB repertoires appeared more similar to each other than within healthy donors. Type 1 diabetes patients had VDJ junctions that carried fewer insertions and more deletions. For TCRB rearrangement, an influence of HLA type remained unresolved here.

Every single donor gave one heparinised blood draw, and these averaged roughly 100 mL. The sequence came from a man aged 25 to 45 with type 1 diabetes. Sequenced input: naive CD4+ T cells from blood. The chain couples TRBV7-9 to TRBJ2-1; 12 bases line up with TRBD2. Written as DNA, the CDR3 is TGTGCCAGCAGCCCCGTTCCCATCTCCGGACTAGCGGGGAACAATGAGCAGTTCTTC. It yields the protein CASSPVPISGLAGNNEQFF. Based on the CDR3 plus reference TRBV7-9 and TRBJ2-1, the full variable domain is DTGVSQNPRHKITKRGQNVTFRCDPISEHNRLYWYRQTLGQGPEFLTYFQNEAQLEKSRLLSDRFSAERPKGSFSTLEIQRTEQGDSAMYLCASSPVPISGLAGNNEQFFGPGTRLTVL.